Sequencing of this TCR beta chain was carried out in a study of blood T cell repertoires in COVID-19. Profiling relied on immunoSEQ multiplex PCR, and the TCRdb table lists in-frame clones only, not all of them. The sample includes around 200,000 clones, 85% to 90% of them seen just once. Germline V lookup: CDR1 SGDLS, CDR2 YYNGEE. This CDR3 has 16 residues. J lost 2 bases, V lost 0 bases, and 6 bases had no gene match. Source material: peripheral blood. The sequence came from a man aged 55 to 70 who had recovered from COVID-19. The chain joins TRBV9 to TRBJ2-5, with 8 bases aligning to TRBD1. Here the CDR3 reads CASSVGTGHVQETQYF. DNA of the CDR3: TGTGCCAGCAGCGTAGGGACAGGGCATGTACAAGAGACCCAGTACTTC.